Below, 23 T cell receptor beta chains from the same sample are listed, as sequenced in a study of control samples from healthy donors and cancer patients. Clones were sequenced by immunoSEQ multiplex PCR, and TCRdb holds only the in-frame ones, with some missing. The table shows tens of thousands of clones, with about 93% occurring only once. The sequenced material came from PBMCs. The receptors shown here come from a woman aged 50 to 60 with head and neck cancer.

This clone has a handful of counts. The chain carries TRBV6-5 and TRBJ1-2; 7 nucleotides agree with TRBD1. The CDR3 sequence is 14 residues long. Unmatched junction bases numbered 7, after V lost 5 bases and J lost 4 bases. CDR1 and CDR2 from the germline V gene are MNHEY and SVGAGI. DNA of the CDR3: TGTGCCAGCAGTCCTCTAGGACAGGCCTATGGCTACACCTTC. It is translated as CASSPLGQAYGYTF.

As DNA, the CDR3 is TGTGCCAGTAAATGGGGGAATAGCAATCAGCCCCAGCATTTT. Protein: CASKWGNSNQPQHF. V usage is TRBV19 and J usage is TRBJ1-5, with a weak D call TRBD1 (5 bases). CDR3 length equals 14 residues. The V and J ends lost 7 bases and 0 bases respectively, with 10 bases between them. Germline V gene data show CDR1 as LNHDA and CDR2 as SQIVND (reference sequence).

The J gene is TRBJ2-3, the V gene TRBV4-3; 7 bases fit TRBD1. V lost 0 bases, J lost 2 bases, and 11 bases stayed unmatched. Germline V gene data show CDR1 as LGHNA and CDR2 as YSLEER. This CDR3 has 18 residues. Here the CDR3 reads CASSQEITGQSYTDTQYF. CDR3 coding DNA: TGCGCCAGCAGCCAAGAGATAACGGGACAGTCCTACACAGATACGCAGTATTTT.

The sample holds one count of this clone. The genes are TRBV24-1 and TRBJ1-5; possible D gene TRBD1, 5 bases. The CDR3 loop spans 13 amino acids. The germline V and J ends were trimmed by 4 bases and 4 bases, with 7 bases remaining between them. CDR1 KGHDR and CDR2 SFDVKD come from the germline V gene. Written as DNA, the CDR3 is TGTGCCACCAGTGAGGCAGGGAATCAGCCCCAGCATTTT. This gives the protein CATSEAGNQPQHF.

This chain joins TRBV25-1 and TRBJ2-7; 7 nucleotides align to TRBD2. CDR3 length: 14 residues. V was clipped by 8 bases and J by 0 bases; unmatched bases: 7. Germline assignment: CDR1 MGHDK and CDR2 SYGVNS. As DNA, the CDR3 is TGTGCCAGCCGCCCCGAGCGGGACTCCTACGAGCAGTACTTC. It translates to CASRPERDSYEQYF.

The rearrangement links TRBV6-6 to TRBJ1-5; D uncertain. The CDR3 is 13 amino acids. Germline V gives CDR1 MNHNY, CDR2 SVGAGI (reference sequence). Trimming left V 5 bases short and J 4 bases short, with 9 bases between. CDR3 in amino acids: CASSPQENQPQHF. In nucleotides, the CDR3 is TGTGCCAGCAGTCCGCAGGAGAATCAGCCCCAGCATTTT.

The chain carries TRBV9 and TRBJ2-3; D remains unclear. The CDR3 totals 15 residues. V shed 0 bases and J shed 9 bases, with 17 bases lying between them. Germline CDR1 reads SGDLS; CDR2 reads YYNGEE. The CDR3 here is CASSVEGRSKDTQYF. Written as DNA, the CDR3 is TGTGCCAGCAGCGTAGAGGGCAGGTCCAAGGACACGCAGTATTTT.

CDR3 sequence reads: CASSYRTGGGWTEAFF. DNA for the CDR3: TGTGCCAGCAGTTACAGGACAGGGGGCGGATGGACTGAAGCTTTCTTT. The chain joins TRBV6-2 or TRBV6-3 to TRBJ1-1; 11 nucleotides line up with TRBD1. In germline, CDR1 is MNHEY, CDR2 SVGEGT. The J segment lost 5 bases and the V segment lost 2 bases, leaving 7 bases of the junction unmatched. The CDR3 is made up of 16 amino acids.

This clone showed up just once. The gene calls are TRBV28 and TRBJ1-2; tentatively, D is TRBD1 (6 bases). Germline V lookup: CDR1 MDHEN, CDR2 SYDVKM. This CDR3 has 15 amino acids. The V end lost 3 bases, the J end lost 8 bases, and 19 bases lay between the germline ends. CDR3 DNA sequence: TGTGCCAGCAGTTTTGGTCCGGGGGGCGCAGAAGGCTACACCTTC. It codes for CASSFGPGGAEGYTF.

To note about this clone: A read error may account for a junction end that differs from germline. This chain connects TRBV3-1 (or the pseudogene TRBV3-2) to TRBJ2-2; TRBD1 matches 7 bases. Germline lookup yields CDR1 LGHDT and CDR2 YNNKEL (reference sequence). The CDR3 consists of 15 residues. CDR3 region: CVSSHQGEWSGELFF. The CDR3 DNA follows: TGTGTCAGCAGCCACCAGGGGGAATGGAGCGGGGAGCTGTTTTTT.

The chain couples TRBV19 to TRBJ1-1, with 9 bases identical to TRBD1. Germline CDR1 reads LNHDA; CDR2 reads SQIVND (reference sequence). The V and J ends lost 6 bases and 1 base, in that order; junction bases with no gene match: 3. The CDR3 loop spans 14 amino acids. As DNA, the CDR3 is TGTGCCAGTAGACCGGGACAGGGGAACACTGAAGCTTTCTTT. Amino acids: CASRPGQGNTEAFF.

CDR3 residues: CASTNVRQPNEQFF. As DNA, the CDR3 is TGTGCCAGCACCAACGTGAGGCAACCAAATGAGCAGTTCTTC. The chain couples TRBV28 to TRBJ2-1; D is undetermined. Trimming cost V 7 bases and J 7 bases, with 17 bases left between them. This CDR3 spans 14 amino acids. Germline CDR1 and CDR2: MDHEN and SYDVKM.

The rearrangement uses TRBV11-2 and TRBJ2-7; a possible D gene is TRBD2 (6 bases). The CDR3 sequence is 16 residues long. CDR1 is SGHAT and CDR2 is FQNNGV in the germline V gene. V lost 3 bases and J 5 bases, leaving 20 bases between the germline ends. The CDR3 DNA sequence: TGTGCCAGCAGCTTCCCGCCGGGACCGGAGGGGAACGAGCAGTACTTC. It is translated as CASSFPPGPEGNEQYF.

The chain recombines TRBV27 with TRBJ2-2, with 9 bases matching TRBD2. The V gene end was trimmed by 3 bases and the J gene end by 4 bases; junction bases not matched to a gene: 3. This CDR3 is 15 amino acids long. From germline, CDR1 is MNHEY and CDR2 SMNVEV (reference sequence). The DNA for the CDR3 is TGTGCCAGCAGTTTGGGCGGGAGGGCCACCGGGGAGCTGTTTTTT. Translating gives CASSLGGRATGELFF.

The CDR3 DNA is TGTGCCATCAGTGGAGGACAGGGGGCTGGAAACACCATATATTTT. This encodes CAISGGQGAGNTIYF. The chain couples TRBV10-3 to TRBJ1-3; 10 bases align to TRBD1. CDR1 is ENHRY, CDR2 SYGVKD, per germline. V lost 4 bases, J lost 2 bases, and 2 bases stayed unmatched. This CDR3 has 15 residues.

There are a few counts of this clone. The J gene is TRBJ2-3, the V gene TRBV14; D gene uncertain. This CDR3 region has 13 residues. Germline V CDR1 and CDR2: SGHDN, FVKESK. V lost 1 base and J lost 2, with 4 bases in between. The CDR3 spells CASSQVLTDTQYF. The CDR3 region has the DNA TGTGCCAGCAGCCAAGTACTCACAGATACGCAGTATTTT.

This chain links TRBV4-1 with TRBJ2-1; D is unclear. The CDR3 has 12 amino acids. The ends were cut back, 0 bases at V and 8 bases at J, with 5 bases in the middle. Germline V lookup: CDR1 MGHRA, CDR2 YSYEKL. Here the CDR3 reads CASSQDVDEQFF. The CDR3, as DNA: TGCGCCAGCAGCCAAGATGTGGATGAGCAGTTCTTC.

The chain joins TRBV6-2 or TRBV6-3 to TRBJ2-3; D call uncertain. The CDR3 extends over 17 amino acids. Trimming stripped 2 bases from V and 4 bases from J, with 19 bases between. Germline CDR1 is MNHEY and CDR2 is SVGEGT. CDR3 sequence (DNA): TGTGCCAGCAGTTACAAGTTCTCCTGGGGTCGTGCAGATACGCAGTATTTT. It codes for CASSYKFSWGRADTQYF.

The chain joins TRBV12-3 or TRBV12-4 to TRBJ1-5; perhaps TRBD1 as D (5 bases). CDR3 length: 12 amino acids. The V end lost 7 bases, the J end lost 6 bases, and 10 bases lay between the germline ends. The CDR3 coding sequence is TGTGCCAGCACTGGGGGGGGTCAGCCCCAGCATTTT. Translated: CASTGGGQPQHF.

The genes are TRBV2 and TRBJ1-1; a possible D gene is TRBD1 (6 bases). Germline CDR1 is SNHLY and CDR2 is FYNNEI. The CDR3 extends over 14 amino acids. The V end was cut by 0 bases, the J end by 6 bases, with 11 bases between. The CDR3 DNA sequence: TGTGCCAGCAGTGAAGCGAGAGGGGGAGCTGAAGCTTTCTTT. Protein sequence: CASSEARGGAEAFF.

The chain recombines TRBV19 with TRBJ1-1, with 7 bases aligning to TRBD1. The V and J ends lost 7 bases and 1 base, in that order; junction bases with no gene match: 12. There are 16 residues in the CDR3. Germline values: CDR1 LNHDA, CDR2 SQIVND (reference sequence). The CDR3 DNA sequence: TGTGCCAGTATGGGACAGCAGATCCGAACGAACACTGAAGCTTTCTTT. This gives the protein CASMGQQIRTNTEAFF.

The chain has TRBV28 and TRBJ2-2; 12 bases match TRBD2. This CDR3 is 15 amino acids long. Germline V gives CDR1 MDHEN, CDR2 SYDVKM. V lost 6 bases and J lost 7; bases outside the gene matches: 6. The CDR3 here is CASRTSGSVVGELFF. DNA of the CDR3: TGTGCCAGCAGGACTAGCGGGAGTGTGGTCGGGGAGCTGTTTTTT.

The chain combines TRBV18 with TRBJ1-6; D is perhaps TRBD1 (5 bases). The CDR3 has 17 amino acids. V shed 4 bases and J shed 10 bases, with 23 bases lying between them. Germline V gene lookup returns CDR1 KGHSH and CDR2 LQKENI. The CDR3 loop reads CASSLLGGTAAESPLHF. The CDR3 bases are TGTGCCAGCTCACTATTGGGTGGGACCGCCGCTGAGTCACCCCTCCACTTT.